The 11 T cell receptor beta chains reported below all come from one sample, sequenced in a study of blood T cell repertoires in COVID-19. The method was immunoSEQ multiplex PCR; TCRdb's version includes in-frame clones alone and lacks a portion of them. The sample consists of about 260,000 clones, about 85% of them appearing once. Sequencing used peripheral blood. The receptors originated from a man aged 60 to 75 with acute or convalescent COVID-19.

V gene TRBV7-9 combines with J gene TRBJ1-1; tentatively, D is TRBD1 (5 bases). Trimming removed 4 bases from V and 4 bases from J, with 16 bases in between. The CDR3 has 15 residues. Germline CDR1 SEHNR, CDR2 FQNEAQ (reference sequence). The CDR3: CASSSPRGVGTEAFF. The CDR3 nucleotides read TGTGCCAGCAGCTCTCCTCGGGGGGTGGGCACTGAAGCTTTCTTT. The complete variable domain, with remaining parts taken from reference TRBV7-9 and TRBJ1-1, reads DTGVSQNPRHKITKRGQNVTFRCDPISEHNRLYWYRQTLGQGPEFLTYFQNEAQLEKSRLLSDRFSAERPKGSFSTLEIQRTEQGDSAMYLCASSSPRGVGTEAFFGQGTRLTVV.

The count of this clone is one. The CDR3 protein is CASSPGPSGGTQYF. As DNA, the CDR3 is TGTGCCAGCAGCCCTGGACCGTCCGGAGGGACGCAGTATTTT. The V call is TRBV7-3, the J call TRBJ2-3, with a tentative D call TRBD2 (6 bases). The V gene lost 5 bases and the J gene lost 9 bases, with 18 bases spanning the gap. This CDR3 is 14 amino acids long. Per the germline V gene, CDR1 is SGHTA and CDR2 is FQGTGA.

This chain links TRBV7-9 with TRBJ2-2; no clear D. The CDR3 is 13 residues long. Per the germline V gene, CDR1 is SEHNR and CDR2 is FQNEAQ (reference sequence). The germline V and J ends were trimmed by 4 bases and 7 bases, with 10 bases remaining between them. The CDR3 DNA reads as TGTGCCAGCAGCTCGGAACGGGTCGGGGAGCTGTTTTTT. This sequence encodes CASSSERVGELFF.

About this clone: The same CDR3 can be traced to other DNA sequences in this sample. The chain combines TRBV6-5 with TRBJ1-5, with 11 bases aligning to TRBD1. This CDR3 spans 15 amino acids. CDR1 and CDR2 (germline): MNHEY, SVGAGI. Germline trimming cut 6 bases from V and 4 bases from J; bases unmatched to any gene: 5. The CDR3 DNA is TGTGCCAGCAGCCCCGGGACAGGGGGGAATCAGCCCCAGCATTTT. Translation gives CASSPGTGGNQPQHF.

The chain uses TRBV4-2 and TRBJ1-2; D ambiguous. Germline-derived CDR1 and CDR2 are LGHNA and YNFKEQ. Trimming took 1 base from V and 0 from J, leaving 9 bases between them. The CDR3 extends over 15 amino acids. The CDR3 spells CASSQGTEANYGYTF. The CDR3 DNA follows: TGTGCCAGCAGCCAAGGAACAGAAGCTAACTATGGCTACACCTTC.

The genes are TRBV19 and TRBJ2-1; TRBD2 matches at 10 bases. The V and J ends lost 5 bases and 2 bases, in that order; junction bases with no gene match: 3. The CDR3 sequence is 15 residues long. Germline V gene sequence: CDR1 LNHDA, CDR2 SQIVND (reference sequence). The CDR3 nucleotides read TGTGCCAGTAGTCCCGGACTAGCGGCCTACAATGAGCAGTTCTTC. Protein product: CASSPGLAAYNEQFF.

The chain uses TRBV7-3 and TRBJ2-3; TRBD2 might be the D (6 bases). This CDR3 has 15 residues. V was pared by 0 bases and J by 0 bases, with 7 bases between. Germline loops: CDR1 SGHTA, CDR2 FQGTGA. As DNA, the CDR3 is TGTGCCAGCAGCTTAACCGGGGGAAGCACAGATACGCAGTATTTT. Translating gives CASSLTGGSTDTQYF.

The V and J genes are TRBV9 and TRBJ2-3; 8 positions agree with TRBD2. Unmatched junction bases numbered 2, after V lost 4 bases and J lost 4 bases. The germline V gene has CDR1 SGDLS and CDR2 YYNGEE. The CDR3 loop spans 13 amino acids. CDR3 protein: CASSRGGSDTQYF. DNA of the CDR3: TGTGCCAGCAGCCGCGGGGGGTCAGATACGCAGTATTTT.

For this clone: The identical CDR3 is also encoded by other nucleotide sequences in the sample. The chain is built from TRBV12-3 or TRBV12-4 and TRBJ1-2; D call uncertain. The V end lost 1 base, the J end lost 4 bases, and 7 bases lay between the germline ends. CDR3 length: 13 amino acids. CDR3 sequence (DNA): TGTGCCAGCAGTTTAGGACAAGTCTATGGCTACACCTTC. This encodes CASSLGQVYGYTF.

The rearrangement links TRBV5-1 to TRBJ1-1; a possible D gene is TRBD1 (6 bases). V lost 4 bases to trimming and J lost 0 bases, with 13 bases between them. CDR1 and CDR2 (germline): SGHRS, YFSETQ. The CDR3 has 15 amino acids. Written as DNA, the CDR3 is TGCGCCAGCAGCCCCACAGGGTTAATGAACACTGAAGCTTTCTTT. It encodes CASSPTGLMNTEAFF.

The J gene is TRBJ2-3, the V gene TRBV10-3; TRBD2 agrees at 9 bases. Germline CDR1 reads ENHRY; CDR2 reads SYGVKD. CDR3 length: 13 residues. CDR3 sequence reads: CAAGGYSTDTQYF. In DNA, the CDR3 is TGTGCTGCGGGGGGGTATAGCACAGATACGCAGTATTTT.